Following are 14 T cell receptor beta chains from one sample sequenced in a study of shared clonotypes between healthy human individuals. Only in-frame clones appear in the TCRdb table, and some are missing; sequencing was by immunoSEQ multiplex PCR. This sample yields around 2.5 million clones, of which 90% to 95% are seen a single time; approximately 0.36% belongs to the top ten. Sequencing was performed on naive CD4+ T cells from PBMCs. Subset given: CD45RA+ positively selected. All receptors come from a young man in good health. Some clones in this sample may be carry-over from other donors' samples.

The sample holds a few counts of this clone. This CDR3 is also generated by other DNA sequences in the sample. This rearrangement joins TRBV6-1 to TRBJ2-7; D gene unclear. The CDR3 length is 13 residues. CDR1 MNHNS and CDR2 SASEGT come from the germline V gene. The V gene lost 1 base and the J gene lost 3 bases, with 7 bases spanning the gap. CDR3 region: CASSEVYRYEQYF. The DNA for the CDR3 is TGTGCCAGCAGTGAAGTATACCGCTACGAGCAGTACTTC.

The chain has TRBV7-9 and TRBJ2-7, with 13 bases lining up with TRBD2. The CDR3 has 19 residues. CDR1 SEHNR and CDR2 FQNEAQ come from the germline V gene (reference sequence). The trim removed 6 bases at V and 4 bases at J, leaving 18 bases unmatched. In nucleotides, the CDR3 is TGTGCCAGCAGGTCTGACCTCTTCTGGACTAGCGGGAGCGAGTACGAGCAGTACTTC. This encodes CASRSDLFWTSGSEYEQYF. The full variable domain, in which reference TRBV7-9 and TRBJ2-7 provide the parts outside the CDR3, is DTGVSQNPRHKITKRGQNVTFRCDPISEHNRLYWYRQTLGQGPEFLTYFQNEAQLEKSRLLSDRFSAERPKGSFSTLEIQRTEQGDSAMYLCASRSDLFWTSGSEYEQYFGPGTRLTVT.

This clone occurred once. The gene calls are TRBV29-1 and TRBJ2-4, with D possibly TRBD1 on 5 matching bases. Germline V gene sequence: CDR1 SQVTM, CDR2 ANQGSEA. This CDR3 is 15 amino acids long. Trimming took off 2 bases at V and 0 bases at J, with 11 bases between the two ends. The CDR3 nucleotides read TGCAGCGTTGAAAATAGGGGCCAAGCCAAAAACATTCAGTACTTC. Translation gives CSVENRGQAKNIQYF.

CDR3 residues: CASRNSGSSYNEQFF. As DNA, the CDR3 is TGTGCCAGCAGGAATAGCGGGAGCTCCTACAATGAGCAGTTCTTC. The gene calls are TRBV14 and TRBJ2-1; 9 bases are shared with TRBD2. After removal of 6 bases from V and 0 bases from J, the junction contained 3 bases not matched to a gene. The CDR3 is 15 amino acids. The germline V gene has CDR1 SGHDN and CDR2 FVKESK.

This clone was seen a single time. The sample has other DNA sequences that encode this CDR3 too. The genes are TRBV28 and TRBJ1-2; 9 bases align to TRBD1. The CDR3 spans 14 residues. V lost 5 bases to trimming and J lost 6 bases; unmatched junction nucleotides: 7. Per the germline V gene, CDR1 is MDHEN and CDR2 is SYDVKM. CDR3 protein: CASSLPGQGDGYTF. The CDR3 region has the DNA TGTGCCAGCAGTCTGCCGGGACAGGGCGATGGCTACACCTTC.

The CDR3, as DNA: TGTGCCAGCAGCTCCCTCGTTAGGGGACGCGAGCAGTACTTC. Encoded protein: CASSSLVRGREQYF. The rearrangement joins TRBV11-2 to TRBJ2-7, with D perhaps assigned TRBD1 or TRBD2 (5 bases each). Between the trimmed V and J ends, which lost 4 bases and 6 bases, there was a span of 16 bases. The germline V gene has CDR1 SGHAT and CDR2 FQNNGV. The CDR3 is 14 amino acids.

The chain links TRBV29-1 to TRBJ2-1; D remains unclear. The CDR3 spans 17 residues. Germline V gene data show CDR1 as SQVTM and CDR2 as ANQGSEA. The V and J ends lost 3 bases and 2 bases respectively, with 20 bases between them. CDR3 nucleotide sequence: TGCAGCGTTGAGGCCCCCGGGCCAACGGGCACCTACAATGAGCAGTTCTTC. Amino acids: CSVEAPGPTGTYNEQFF.

The V call is TRBV5-1, the J call TRBJ2-7; tentative D call: TRBD2 (5 bases). Trimming cost V 7 bases and J 1 base, with 21 bases left between them. The CDR3 totals 16 residues. Germline loops: CDR1 SGHRS, CDR2 YFSETQ. CDR3 residues: CASRLRPGSFSYEQYF. The DNA of the CDR3 is TGCGCCAGCCGCCTTCGCCCGGGGTCCTTTTCCTACGAGCAGTACTTC.

The rearrangement links TRBV28 to TRBJ2-5, with D perhaps assigned TRBD1 or TRBD2 (5 bases each). Trimming stripped 4 bases from V and 5 bases from J, with 20 bases between. CDR3 length: 16 residues. Germline CDR1 and CDR2: MDHEN and SYDVKM. The CDR3 spells CASSSRIGGEGETQYF. In DNA, the CDR3 is TGTGCCAGCAGTTCCAGGATTGGGGGAGAGGGGGAGACCCAGTACTTC.

The rearrangement joins TRBV7-9 to TRBJ2-7; 9 bases agree with TRBD2. Germline lookup yields CDR1 SEHNR and CDR2 FQNEAQ (reference sequence). With 5 bases clipped from V and 3 bases from J, the junction kept 8 bases outside the gene matches. CDR3 length equals 15 residues. The CDR3 bases are TGTGCCAGCAGCCTAATGACTAGCGGAGGCTACGAGCAGTACTTC. It yields the protein CASSLMTSGGYEQYF.

V and J are TRBV11-1 and TRBJ2-7; tentative D call: TRBD2 (6 bases). V was clipped by 5 bases and J by 12 bases, with 20 bases between them. The germline V gene has CDR1 SGHAT and CDR2 FQDESV (reference sequence). CDR3 length: 13 amino acids. The CDR3: CASSPGLPGLGYF. Here the CDR3 DNA reads TGTGCCAGCAGCCCGGGACTCCCCGGGTTAGGGTACTTC.

This chain connects TRBV19 to TRBJ2-7, with D maybe TRBD2 (6 bases). This CDR3 has 14 residues. Trimming left V 4 bases short and J 3 bases short, with 13 bases between. Germline loops: CDR1 LNHDA, CDR2 SQIVND (reference sequence). CDR3 residues: CASSNRDFFYEQYF. CDR3 in DNA: TGTGCCAGTAGTAACCGGGACTTCTTCTACGAGCAGTACTTC.

The chain carries TRBV28 and TRBJ2-5; D is unresolved. This CDR3 is 12 amino acids long. V was pared by 1 base and J by 5 bases, with 5 bases between. CDR1 MDHEN and CDR2 SYDVKM come from the germline V gene. The CDR3, as DNA: TGTGCCAGCAGTTTATACACGGAGACCCAGTACTTC. Its protein product is CASSLYTETQYF.

In regard to this clone: This CDR3 is also generated by other DNA sequences in the sample. The rearrangement links TRBV7-9 to TRBJ2-7; TRBD1 might be the D (6 bases). Looked up from germline, CDR1 is SEHNR and CDR2 is FQNEAQ (reference sequence). The CDR3 sequence is 14 residues long. V was shortened by 4 bases and J by 0 bases, with 10 bases between the two germline ends. The CDR3 DNA follows: TGTGCCAGCAGCTCTCAGGGGAGCTCCTACGAGCAGTACTTC. Protein: CASSSQGSSYEQYF. Variable domain in full (rest from reference TRBV7-9 and TRBJ2-7): DTGVSQNPRHKITKRGQNVTFRCDPISEHNRLYWYRQTLGQGPEFLTYFQNEAQLEKSRLLSDRFSAERPKGSFSTLEIQRTEQGDSAMYLCASSSQGSSYEQYFGPGTRLTVT.